This record covers a single T cell receptor (beta chain). The antigen is undetermined. This specimen comes from a study of lymphopenia after photon versus proton radiotherapy. Broader study findings: Post-nadir diversity loss with photons came from oligoclonal expansion, particularly CD8+ Temra cells. Under photons, naive T cells and diversity fell while effector/memory populations rose.

Profiled with immunoSEQ multiplex PCR; TCRdb holds only in-frame clones, not every one. The sample includes around 66,000 clones, approximately 84% of them seen just once. The V gene end was trimmed by 0 bases and the J gene end by 5 bases; junction bases not matched to a gene: 5. Germline V gene sequence: CDR1 MNHEY, CDR2 SVGAGI. The CDR3 runs 15 residues. This sequence joins TRBV6-5 and TRBJ1-1; TRBD1 matches at 8 bases. This TCR was recovered from a man aged 35-49 years with gastric cancer. Material: peripheral blood, obtained from a patient treated with photon-based radiotherapy. CDR3 loop: CASSYSGQARTEAFF. As DNA, the CDR3 is TGTGCCAGCAGTTACTCGGGACAGGCCCGAACTGAAGCTTTCTTT.